The 20 T cell receptor beta chains below come from one sample, sequenced in a study of cytomegalovirus exposure and HLA in healthy donors (dated by TCRdb to 2017 to 2019). The library was built by means of the immunoSEQ multiplex PCR assay. The multiplex PCR relied on a mix of 60 forward primers for TCR Vbeta segments and 13 reverse primers for TCR Jbeta segments. This is the immuneACCESS table as TCRdb keeps it, with only in-frame sequences that have V and J called. A part of the clones is gone; compared with another copy, unresolved V genes explain less than half, and the rest is unexplained. The sample records tens of thousands of clones, around three quarters of which are singletons. The leading ten clones occupy 5% to 6.5% of the sample. The sequencing sample was made of PBMCs. Source of these receptors: a man aged 25-40 years in good health and CMV-seronegative.

Of note for this clone: As the CDR3 is not closed by the conserved phenylalanine or tryptophan, this likely results from a read error. CDR3 nucleotides: TGCGCCAGCAGCCGGATGAACACAGATACGCAGTATGTT. Translating gives CASSRMNTDTQYV. This chain joins TRBV5-1 and TRBJ2-3; D unclear. The CDR3 is 13 residues long. Trimming left V 4 bases short and J 2 bases short, with 8 bases between. Germline V gene data show CDR1 as SGHRS and CDR2 as YFSETQ.

The J gene is TRBJ1-1, the V gene TRBV27; 9 bases agree with TRBD1. The CDR3 loop spans 14 amino acids. Germline loops: CDR1 MNHEY, CDR2 SMNVEV (reference sequence). V shed 6 bases and J 7 bases; nucleotides not matched to a gene: 9. CDR3 nucleotides: TGTGCCAGCAGGCCCCGGGACAGGGATTTTGAAGCTTTCTTT. It translates to CASRPRDRDFEAFF.

The V call is TRBV5-1, the J call TRBJ2-2; 8 bases map to TRBD2. The length of the CDR3 is 22 residues. Germline assignment: CDR1 SGHRS and CDR2 YFSETQ. V was clipped by 4 bases and J by 0 bases; unmatched bases: 23. The chain's CDR3 is CASSMVYSLREAPDANTGELFF. DNA of the CDR3: TGCGCCAGCAGCATGGTCTACTCTTTGCGGGAGGCACCTGATGCGAACACCGGGGAGCTGTTTTTT.

Concerning this clone itself: Likely a read error: the CDR3 ends without its conserved phenylalanine or tryptophan. V gene TRBV6-6 combines with J gene TRBJ1-2; 7 bases map to TRBD1. Germline V gene data show CDR1 as MNHNY and CDR2 as SVGAGI (reference sequence). There are 13 residues in the CDR3. V was clipped by 10 bases and J by 3 bases; unmatched bases: 8. The CDR3 DNA follows: TGTGCCACAGCAGGACAGGTTGACTATGGCTACACCGTC. As protein: CATAGQVDYGYTV.

The chain has TRBV5-1 and TRBJ2-7, with 13 bases lining up with TRBD2. This CDR3 comprises 15 residues. Germline values: CDR1 SGHRS, CDR2 YFSETQ. The V gene end was trimmed by 2 bases and the J gene end by 3 bases; junction bases not matched to a gene: 2. CDR3 sequence reads: CASSLGLAGVYEQYF. CDR3 nucleotides: TGCGCCAGCAGCTTAGGACTAGCGGGGGTCTACGAGCAGTACTTC.

The chain combines TRBV6-5 with TRBJ2-1; 7 positions agree with TRBD2. Germline CDR1 and CDR2: MNHEY and SVGAGI. The CDR3 has 13 amino acids. V trimming: 6 bases; J trimming: 7 bases; junction bases outside the gene matches: 6. CDR3 region: CASRTSSRNEQFF. Written as DNA, the CDR3 is TGTGCCAGCAGGACTAGCTCTAGGAATGAGCAGTTCTTC.

This clone was seen more than once but under ten times. The chain combines TRBV6-5 with TRBJ2-5, with D perhaps matching TRBD1 (6 bases). The DNA matches TRBJ2-7 better at its end, which makes the J call doubtful. Germline V gives CDR1 MNHEY, CDR2 SVGAGI. The CDR3 sequence is 14 residues long. The CDR3 reads CASSYGEGVHEQYF. CDR3 nucleotides: TGTGCCAGCAGTTACGGCGAGGGGGTCCACGAGCAGTACTTC.

This rearrangement joins TRBV6-1 to TRBJ2-5; D not certain. Deletions cut 6 bases from V and 6 bases from J, with 11 bases between. The CDR3 consists of 12 residues. CDR1 and CDR2 (germline): MNHNS, SASEGT. The CDR3 region is CASSEELKTQYF. As DNA, the CDR3 is TGTGCCAGCAGCGAGGAATTAAAGACCCAGTACTTC.

This chain joins TRBV6-5 and TRBJ2-3; weak D call: TRBD1 (5 bases). Germline V gene lookup returns CDR1 MNHEY and CDR2 SVGAGI. V lost 7 bases and J lost 1, with 15 bases in between. There are 15 residues in the CDR3. CDR3 region: CASTNRWSGTDTQYF. CDR3 DNA: TGTGCCAGCACGAACAGGTGGTCGGGCACAGATACGCAGTATTTT.

The J gene is TRBJ2-7, the V gene TRBV30; TRBD2 matches at 10 bases. Germline V gene lookup returns CDR1 GTSNPN and CDR2 SVGIG (reference sequence). The CDR3 runs to 13 residues. The V segment lost 4 bases and the J segment 4 bases; nucleotides outside the gene matches: 4. The CDR3 nucleotides are TGTGCCTGGACCGGACTAGCGGAATACGAGCAGTACTTC. It translates to CAWTGLAEYEQYF. The full variable domain, rest sourced from reference TRBV30 and TRBJ2-7, is SQTIHQWPATLVQPVGSPLSLECTVEGTSNPNLYWYRQAAGRGLQLLFYSVGIGQISSEVPQNLSASRPQDRQFILSSKKLLLSDSGFYLCAWTGLAEYEQYFGPGTRLTVT.

The chain combines TRBV4-1 with TRBJ2-5; 7 bases are a match to TRBD2. Germline lookup yields CDR1 MGHRA and CDR2 YSYEKL. The CDR3 extends over 14 amino acids. Trimming cost V 1 base and J 4 bases; bases outside gene matches: 3. The CDR3 spells CASSQGPSGETQYF. The CDR3 region has the DNA TGCGCCAGCAGCCAAGGTCCTAGCGGAGAGACCCAGTACTTC.

The gene calls are TRBV4-1 and TRBJ2-7; 7 bases are a match to TRBD1. V trimming: 4 bases; J trimming: 3 bases; junction bases outside the gene matches: 6. The CDR3 covers 14 residues. Germline CDR1 MGHRA, CDR2 YSYEKL. Written as DNA, the CDR3 is TGCGCCAGCAGCCCCTGGGACAGAGGCTACGAGCAGTACTTC. Translation: CASSPWDRGYEQYF.

Only a few counts were recorded for this clone. The rearrangement joins TRBV6-4 to TRBJ2-1; 7 positions match TRBD2. The CDR3 has 15 residues. The germline CDR1 and CDR2 sequences are MRHNA and SNTAGT. Germline trimming cut 2 bases from V and 5 bases from J; bases unmatched to any gene: 6. The CDR3 DNA follows: TGTGCCAGCAGTGACCGGGCGAGCGGGAACAATGAGCAGTTCTTC. Translating gives CASSDRASGNNEQFF.

The J gene is TRBJ1-2, the V gene TRBV6-5, with 7 bases fitting TRBD1. V lost 5 bases and J lost 7; bases outside the gene matches: 10. Germline V gene lookup returns CDR1 MNHEY and CDR2 SVGAGI. CDR3 length equals 14 residues. CDR3 in amino acids: CASSPDRARGGYTF. The CDR3 DNA reads TGTGCCAGCAGTCCTGACAGGGCGAGGGGTGGCTACACCTTC.

This chain uses TRBV18 with TRBJ1-5; a possible D gene is TRBD1 (5 bases). Germline V gene data show CDR1 as KGHSH and CDR2 as LQKENI. The V end was cut by 3 bases, the J end by 0 bases, with 15 bases between. This CDR3 contains 17 residues. The CDR3 DNA is TGTGCCAGCTCACCCGGCCAGGGAGGTAATAGCAATCAGCCCCAGCATTTT. Translated: CASSPGQGGNSNQPQHF.

This chain uses TRBV5-6 with TRBJ2-2; the D gene is possibly TRBD2 (5 bases). CDR1 and CDR2 (germline): SGHDT, YYEEEE. V was clipped by 1 base and J by 4 bases, with 14 bases between them. The CDR3 covers 16 residues. The CDR3 region has the DNA TGTGCCAGCAGCTTGAGAGTGGCGGCGGGCACCGGGGAGCTGTTTTTT. It encodes CASSLRVAAGTGELFF.

This chain connects TRBV7-2 to TRBJ1-1, with a possible D match to TRBD1 (6 bases). CDR1 and CDR2 from the germline V gene are SGHTA and FQGNSA. The ends were cut back, 5 bases at V and 10 bases at J, with 17 bases in the middle. This CDR3 is 13 amino acids long. The CDR3 DNA follows: TGTGCCAGCAGCCCCCCGGACAGTCGCGCAGCTTTCTTT. Its protein product is CASSPPDSRAAFF.

The V and J genes are TRBV12-5 and TRBJ1-5, with 7 bases lining up with TRBD1. J gave up 2 bases and V 0 bases, and 7 bases lay outside the gene matches. The germline gives CDR1 LGHNT, CDR2 FRNRAP. The CDR3 sequence is 17 residues long. CDR3 coding DNA: TGTGCTAGTGGTTTGGTACAAGACAGGGTAGGCAATCAGCCCCAGCATTTT. As protein: CASGLVQDRVGNQPQHF.

This clone appeared a few times. The rearrangement joins TRBV7-9 to TRBJ2-7; perhaps TRBD1 as D (5 bases). Trimming left V 0 bases short and J 6 bases short, with 12 bases between. The V gene's germline CDR1 is SEHNR and CDR2 FQNEAQ (reference sequence). This CDR3 is built from 14 residues. CDR3 DNA sequence: TGTGCCAGCAGCTTAGCGGGGCAGGGTCCCGAGCAGTACTTC. As protein: CASSLAGQGPEQYF.

The sample holds a few counts of this clone. This chain uses TRBV4-1 with TRBJ2-3, with 9 bases lining up with TRBD2. V was clipped by 6 bases and J by 2 bases; unmatched bases: 3. This CDR3 contains 14 residues. Germline CDR1 is MGHRA and CDR2 is YSYEKL. The DNA of the CDR3 is TGCGCCAGCAGACGACTAGCGGACACAGATACGCAGTATTTT. This translates into CASRRLADTDTQYF.